A selection of T cell receptor beta chains follows, all from one sample in a study of tumor-infiltrating lymphocytes in primary liver carcinoma. Each CDR3 protein gets one entry after TCRdb re-called the multiplex PCR reads with MiXCR. The profile covers approximately 300,000 distinct CDR3 sequences, with 60% to 80% appearing a single time and roughly 8.6% taken by the ten largest. The sequenced material came from peripheral blood. The source is a man aged 40-50 years with primary liver carcinoma and hepatitis B virus infection. Each CDR3 is given with its conserved first and last residue. Each record gives: V gene, D gene, J gene, clone size, CDR3 DNA, CDR3 protein. D genes are given only for firm matches. Rows give clone size only sometimes, using once, few, many, or a class for an expanded clone.

>TRBV6-5|.|TRBJ1-1|.
TGCGCCAGCAGTTACGCGGGAACTGAAGCTTCCTTT
CASSYAGTEASF
>TRBV29-1|TRBD1|TRBJ1-1|few
TGCAGCGTCCGACAGGGGGCTGGGGCTGGAGCTTTCTTT
CSVRQGAGAGAFF
>TRBV5-1|TRBD2|TRBJ2-7|.
TGCGCCAGCAGCTTGACGCCCAGCGGGAGCCAAAACTACGAGCAGTACTTC
CASSLTPSGSQNYEQYF
>TRBV5-1|.|TRBJ1-6|.
TGCGCCAGCAGCTTGGAATTCCCGGGGTCACCCCTCCACTTT
CASSLEFPGSPLHF
>TRBV7-8|TRBD2|TRBJ2-7|.
TGTGCCAGCAGCTTTCTAGCGGGAACAGCCCACGAGCAGTACTTC
CASSFLAGTAHEQYF
>TRBV4-1|.|TRBJ1-5|many
TGCGCCAGCAGCCAGATCCAGAATAGCAATCAGCCCCAGCATTTT
CASSQIQNSNQPQHF
>TRBV5-1|TRBD1|TRBJ1-5|.
TGCGCCAGCAGCGTGGGGACAGGGGGAAATCAGCCCCAGCATTTT
CASSVGTGGNQPQHF
>TRBV4-3|.|TRBJ2-2|.
TGCGCCAGCAGCCAAGACCGTCCGCGAGGCACCGGGGACCTGTTTTTT
CASSQDRPRGTGDLFF
>TRBV7-9|.|TRBJ1-1|few
TGTGCCAGCAGCACCCTCGGACAGTCTGAAGCTTTCTTT
CASSTLGQSEAFF
>TRBV29-1|TRBD2|TRBJ2-1|once
TGCAGCGTCGGGACTAGTGGTTACAATGAGCAGTCCTTC
CSVGTSGYNEQSF
>TRBV4-1|.|TRBJ2-6|once
TGCGCCAGCAGCTCCTACGAAGGCTCTGGGGCCAACGTCCTGACTTTC
CASSSYEGSGANVLTF
>TRBV6-6|.|TRBJ1-5|.
TGTGCCAGCAGTAACCAAAAGGGGGGTAGCAATCAGCCCCAGCATTTT
CASSNQKGGSNQPQHF
>TRBV11-2|.|TRBJ2-2|.
TGTGCCCGCAGCTTAGAACAGGGAAGGGCTGGGGAGCTGTTTTTT
CARSLEQGRAGELFF
>TRBV9|.|TRBJ2-5|few
TGTGCCAGCAGCCCTGGCGGGTTGGGCGAGACCCAGTACTTC
CASSPGGLGETQYF
>TRBV6-5|TRBD2|TRBJ2-6|many
TGTGCCAGCACCACGGGGGGGTCTGGGGCCAACGTCCTGACTTTC
CASTTGGSGANVLTF
>TRBV20-1|.|TRBJ1-4|.
TGCAGTGCTGGTGCGCAGGGGTCATCTAATGAAAAACTGTTTTTT
CSAGAQGSSNEKLFF
>TRBV15|.|TRBJ1-5|.
TGTGCCACCAGCAGAGACGTCCTCTCCAATCAGCCCCAGCATTTT
CATSRDVLSNQPQHF
>TRBV29-1|TRBD1|TRBJ1-1|.
TGCAAGGTTGCAGGGGGATGGGGGATGAACACTGAAGCTTTCTTT
CKVAGGWGMNTEAFF
>TRBV10-1|TRBD2|TRBJ2-1|once
TGCACCAGCTCCCAGGGACTAGCGGGTGACAATGAGCAGTTCTTC
CTSSQGLAGDNEQFF
>TRBV7-9|.|TRBJ1-2|few
TGTGCCAGCAGCCGCCCGGAACCTCCCCTTGGCTACACCTTC
CASSRPEPPLGYTF
>TRBV6-1|.|TRBJ2-1|many
TGTGCCAGCAGTGAAGCCGCGAGGGGGACCGGACCGTACAATGAGCAGTTCTTC
CASSEAARGTGPYNEQFF
>TRBV14|TRBD2|TRBJ2-1|.
TGTGACAGCAGCCAAGCGACTAGCGGGAGGACCTACAACGAGCAGTTCTTC
CDSSQATSGRTYNEQFF
>TRBV29-1|.|TRBJ1-1|many
TGCAGCGTTGACGACGGGGGCGAAGCTTTCTTT
CSVDDGGEAFF
>TRBV25-1|.|TRBJ2-3|.
TGTGCCAGCAGTGACCCCCCCACAGATACGCAGTATTTT
CASSDPPTDTQYF
>TRBV19|.|TRBJ2-5|.
TGTGCCAGTAGCCCGCGCGGGTGGTCCGGGGAGACCCAGTACTTC
CASSPRGWSGETQYF